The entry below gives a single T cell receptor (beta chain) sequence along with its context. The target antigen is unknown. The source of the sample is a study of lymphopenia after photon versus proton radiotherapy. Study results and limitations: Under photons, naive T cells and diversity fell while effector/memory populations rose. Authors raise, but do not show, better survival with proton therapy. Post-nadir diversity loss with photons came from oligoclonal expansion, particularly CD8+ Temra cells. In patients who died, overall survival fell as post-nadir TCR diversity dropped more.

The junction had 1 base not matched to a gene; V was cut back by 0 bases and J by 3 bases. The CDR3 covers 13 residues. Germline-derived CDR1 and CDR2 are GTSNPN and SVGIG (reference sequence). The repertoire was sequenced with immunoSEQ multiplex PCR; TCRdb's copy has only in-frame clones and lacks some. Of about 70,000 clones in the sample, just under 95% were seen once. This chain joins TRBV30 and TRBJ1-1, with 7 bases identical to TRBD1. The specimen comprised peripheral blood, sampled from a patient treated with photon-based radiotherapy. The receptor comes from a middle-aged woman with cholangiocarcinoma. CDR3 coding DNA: TGTGCCTGGAGTGTAGACAGGGACACTGAAGCTTTCTTT. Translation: CAWSVDRDTEAFF.